This T cell receptor beta chain was sequenced in a study of blood T cell repertoires in COVID-19. The germline CDR1 and CDR2 sequences are SGHNT and YYREEE (reference sequence). The CDR3 is 13 amino acids. The V gene lost 0 bases and the J gene lost 10 bases, with 8 bases spanning the gap. In the study's own analysis: Scientists estimated how many nucleated cells there were by amplifying reference gene primers. The table came from immunoSEQ multiplex PCR; TCRdb's copy has only in-frame clones and leaves some out. V, J and clone size are those of that table, while D and trimming were read from the DNA. This sample has approximately 150,000 clones, with approximately 84% found just once.

Specimen: PBMCs or T cells enriched from blood (not recorded which). This chain joins TRBV5-4 and TRBJ1-6; D not resolved. The clonotype comes from a woman between 50 and 59 years old with acute COVID-19. CDR3 in DNA: TGTGCCAGCAGCTTGGGCAGTGAATCACCCCTCCACTTT. As protein: CASSLGSESPLHF.